The 3 T cell receptor beta chains presented below share a single source sample, sequenced in a study of T cells in localized non-small cell lung cancer. Sequencing was performed with immunoSEQ multiplex PCR; in TCRdb, only in-frame clones are kept and a portion is missing. The sample yields tens of thousands of clones, roughly 79% seen once. The sample here was PBMCs, taken before any cancer treatment. The receptor set was obtained from a man between 40 and 70 years old with stage II lung adenocarcinoma.

This chain links TRBV7-8 with TRBJ1-5; TRBD1 is a possible D gene (6 bases). Trimming stripped 4 bases from V and 3 bases from J, with 13 bases between. This CDR3 has 15 residues. Germline assignment: CDR1 SGHVS and CDR2 FQNEAQ. The CDR3 DNA reads TGTGCCAGCAGCTGGGCAGGGGTCCCCAATCAGCCCCAGCATTTT. Its protein is CASSWAGVPNQPQHF. The whole variable domain, filled in from reference TRBV7-8 and TRBJ1-5, reads GAGVSQSPRYKVAKRGQDVALRCDPISGHVSLFWYQQALGQGPEFLTYFQNEAQLDKSGLPSDRFFAERPEGSVSTLKIQRTQQEDSAVYLCASSWAGVPNQPQHFGDGTRLSIL.

This rearrangement joins TRBV7-2 to TRBJ1-1; D not certain. Deletions cut 4 bases from V and 0 bases from J, with 6 bases between. CDR1 and CDR2 from the germline V gene are SGHTA and FQGNSA. CDR3 length equals 13 residues. For the CDR3, the DNA is TGTGCCAGCAGCTCCCTACTGAACACTGAAGCTTTCTTT. Translated: CASSSLLNTEAFF.

The table lists this clone with a few counts. The gene calls are TRBV7-3 and TRBJ2-3; a weak D match, TRBD1 (6 bases). The CDR3 extends over 15 amino acids. Trimming pared 2 bases from V and 6 bases from J, leaving 15 bases between. CDR1 is SGHTA, CDR2 FQGTGA, per germline. The DNA for the CDR3 is TGTGCCAGCAGCTTACAGGGGACCCCACGGGATACGCAGTATTTT. It translates to CASSLQGTPRDTQYF.